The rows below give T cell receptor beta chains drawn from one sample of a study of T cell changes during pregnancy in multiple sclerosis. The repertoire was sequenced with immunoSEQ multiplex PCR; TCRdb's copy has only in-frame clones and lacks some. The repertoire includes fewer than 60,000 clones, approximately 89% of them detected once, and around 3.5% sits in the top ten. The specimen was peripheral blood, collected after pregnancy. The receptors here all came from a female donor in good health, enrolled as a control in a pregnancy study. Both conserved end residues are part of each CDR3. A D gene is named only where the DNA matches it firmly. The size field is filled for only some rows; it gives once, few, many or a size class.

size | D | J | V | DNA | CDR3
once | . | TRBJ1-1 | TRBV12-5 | TGTGCTAGTGGTTTGGTATTAGAGCGGAGGAACACTGAAGCTTTCTTT | CASGLVLERRNTEAFF
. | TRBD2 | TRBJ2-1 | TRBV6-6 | TGTGCCACTAGCACGGGACTAGCGGGGAGGAACAATGAGCAGTTCTTC | CATSTGLAGRNNEQFF
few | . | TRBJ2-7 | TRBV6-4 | TGTGCCACCCCTTCACGGGGATGCGGACCCTACGAGCAGTACTTC | CATPSRGCGPYEQYF
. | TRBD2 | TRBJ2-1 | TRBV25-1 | TGTGCCAGCAGTCAAACGGGGGGGTGGCCCTACAATGAGCAGTTCTTC | CASSQTGGWPYNEQFF
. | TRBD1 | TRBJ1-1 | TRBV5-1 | TGCGCCAGCACCATAGGGACAGCTAACACTGAAGCTTTCTTT | CASTIGTANTEAFF
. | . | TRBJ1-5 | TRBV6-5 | TGTGCCAGCAGCTCCGGACAGAGCAATCAGCCCCAGCATTTT | CASSSGQSNQPQHF
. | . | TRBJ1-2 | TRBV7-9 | TGTGCCAGCAGCCGATGGAACAGGGAGAAGAGCTATGGCTACACCTTC | CASSRWNREKSYGYTF
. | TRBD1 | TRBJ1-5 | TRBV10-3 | TGTGCCATCAGTGAGTCGAACCAGGGGGGTAGCAATCAGCCCCAGCATTTT | CAISESNQGGSNQPQHF
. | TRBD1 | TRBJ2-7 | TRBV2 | TGTGCCAGCAGCCAGACAGGGGGCTACGAGCAGTACTTC | CASSQTGGYEQYF
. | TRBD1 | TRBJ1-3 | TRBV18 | TGTGCCAGCTCACCTGGACAGGGCGGCATGGGAAACACCATATATTTT | CASSPGQGGMGNTIYF
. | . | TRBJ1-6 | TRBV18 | TGTGCCAGCTCACCGGTGAAGGGAGGTTCACCCCTCCACTTT | CASSPVKGGSPLHF
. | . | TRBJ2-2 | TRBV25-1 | TGTGCCAGCAGTGAATATAGGGGTATAAGCAACACCGGGGAGCTGTTTTTT | CASSEYRGISNTGELFF
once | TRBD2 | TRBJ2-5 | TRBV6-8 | TGTGCCAGCACCGTGCGGGAGGCGGGACAAGAGACCCAGTACTTC | CASTVREAGQETQYF
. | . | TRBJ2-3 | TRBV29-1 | TGCAGCGCCCCTCTGGCAGGTGGCACAGATACGCAGTATTTT | CSAPLAGGTDTQYF
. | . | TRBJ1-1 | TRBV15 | TGTGCCACCAGCAGTGCCCCGGGGGGTGACCTTGAAGCTTTCTTT | CATSSAPGGDLEAFF
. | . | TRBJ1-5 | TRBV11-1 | TGTGCCAGCAGTCCAGGGTACGGCAATCAGCCCCAGCATTTT | CASSPGYGNQPQHF
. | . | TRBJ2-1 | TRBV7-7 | TGTGCCAGCAGCCCTCAAACCAGCTCCTACAATGAGCAGTTCTTC | CASSPQTSSYNEQFF
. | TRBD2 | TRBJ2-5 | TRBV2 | TGTGCCAGCAGTGAAGCGATAAAGTGGGGACTATACCAAGAGACCCAGTACTTC | CASSEAIKWGLYQETQYF
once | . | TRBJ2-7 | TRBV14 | TGTGCCAGCAGCCAAGAACAGGAATCCTACGAGCAGTACTTC | CASSQEQESYEQYF
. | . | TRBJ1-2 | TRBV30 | TGTGCCTGGAGTGTAGTAGCTAACTATGGCTACACCTTC | CAWSVVANYGYTF
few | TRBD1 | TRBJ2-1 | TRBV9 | TGTGCCAGCAGCGGGGGGGACAGGGTCTTCAATGAGCAGTTCTTC | CASSGGDRVFNEQFF
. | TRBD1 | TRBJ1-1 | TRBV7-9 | TGTGCCAGCAGCTTAGACCGGACAGGGGACGATGAAGCTTTCTTT | CASSLDRTGDDEAFF
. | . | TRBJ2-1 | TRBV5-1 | TGCGCCAGCAGCTTGGAAGAGGAGCGAGATGAGCAGTTCTTC | CASSLEEERDEQFF
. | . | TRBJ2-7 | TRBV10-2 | TGCGCCAGCACTCGCGACAGAACCTACGAGCAGTACTTC | CASTRDRTYEQYF
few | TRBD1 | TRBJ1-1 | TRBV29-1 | TGCAGCGTTTTGGACAGGTTGAACACTGAAGCTTTCTTT | CSVLDRLNTEAFF
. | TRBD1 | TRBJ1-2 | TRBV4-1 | TGCGCCAGCAGCTTGGACAGGGGCAGTTATGGCTACACCTTC | CASSLDRGSYGYTF
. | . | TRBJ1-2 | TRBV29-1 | TGCAGCGTTGAAGAACATAAGGGGATGGACGGCTACACCTTC | CSVEEHKGMDGYTF
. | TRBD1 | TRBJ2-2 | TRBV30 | TGTGCCTGGAGTGTACCGGGACAGGGGGGAATCGGGGAGCTGTTTTTT | CAWSVPGQGGIGELFF
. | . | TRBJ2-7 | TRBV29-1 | TGCAGCGTTGGGCCAAGGGGGATGGACGAGCAGTACTTC | CSVGPRGMDEQYF